This entry lists 27 T cell receptor beta chains sequenced from one sample in a study of T-cell reconstitution after alpha-beta-depleted transplantation in children. TCRbeta library preparation incorporated unique molecular identifiers. TCRdb reprocessed the PCR reads with MiXCR, giving one entry per CDR3 protein. The sample has 550,000 to 800,000 distinct CDR3 sequences, about 12% seen once. Sequenced here: PBMCs, sampled before TCRalphabeta/CD19-depleted stem cell transplant. The receptors originated from a girl aged 2-15 years with congenital amegakaryocytic thrombocytopenia, due to receive a stem cell transplant.

This clonotype showed up just a few times. V and J are TRBV20-1 and TRBJ2-1, with TRBD2 identical over 11 bases. V lost 2 bases to trimming and J lost 8 bases; unmatched junction nucleotides: 5. CDR3 length equals 14 residues. Germline CDR1 and CDR2: DFQATT and SNEGSKA (reference sequence). The CDR3 reads CSARSLAGVDEQFF. CDR3 bases: TGCAGTGCTAGATCACTAGCGGGAGTGGATGAGCAGTTCTTC.

This clonotype was counted only a few times. V and J are TRBV25-1 and TRBJ1-6; no definite D call. Germline CDR1 reads MGHDK; CDR2 reads SYGVNS. V lost 1 base, J lost 6 bases, and 7 bases lay in between. The CDR3 spans 14 residues. The CDR3 loop is CASSESATNSPLHF. CDR3 bases: TGTGCCAGCAGTGAATCGGCTACTAATTCACCCCTCCACTTT.

This clonotype was counted many times. The rearrangement uses TRBV11-2 and TRBJ2-5; a weak D match, TRBD1 (6 bases). The V gene's germline CDR1 is SGHAT and CDR2 FQNNGV. The V and J ends lost 4 bases and 5 bases respectively, with 14 bases between them. This CDR3 comprises 14 residues. The CDR3 loop is CASSSWTAKETQYF. The DNA for the CDR3 is TGTGCCAGCAGCTCGTGGACAGCGAAGGAGACCCAGTACTTC.

In this sample, this clonotype turned up many times. This rearrangement joins TRBV20-1 to TRBJ2-3; TRBD2 agrees at 11 bases. The trim removed 5 bases at V and 6 bases at J, leaving 7 bases unmatched. Germline V gene data show CDR1 as DFQATT and CDR2 as SNEGSKA (reference sequence). The CDR3 sequence is 14 residues long. Here the CDR3 DNA reads TGCAGTGCTCCTGGACTAGCGGGTGATGATACGCAGTATTTT. This translates into CSAPGLAGDDTQYF.

This clonotype showed up just a few times. The gene calls are TRBV5-1 and TRBJ2-1, with D maybe TRBD2 (5 bases). This CDR3 comprises 15 residues. V was cut by 0 bases and J by 5 bases, with 12 bases left in between. Germline V gene data show CDR1 as SGHRS and CDR2 as YFSETQ. The chain's CDR3 is CASSLVTGNHNEQFF. The DNA for the CDR3 is TGCGCCAGCAGCTTGGTAACGGGGAATCACAATGAGCAGTTCTTC.

The genes are TRBV5-1 and TRBJ2-7, with 9 bases identical to TRBD1. The CDR3 runs to 15 residues. Germline CDR1 reads SGHRS; CDR2 reads YFSETQ. Trimming cost V 7 bases and J 3 bases; bases outside gene matches: 11. The chain's CDR3 is CASEDGQGPSYEQYF. CDR3 sequence (DNA): TGCGCCAGCGAAGACGGACAGGGGCCGAGCTACGAGCAGTACTTC.

This clonotype has more than one count but fewer than ten. This chain joins TRBV2 and TRBJ2-7; D may be TRBD2 (6 bases). This CDR3 is 14 amino acids long. Germline loops: CDR1 SNHLY, CDR2 FYNNEI. V dropped 8 bases and J dropped 4 bases, with 18 bases sitting between them. This CDR3 reads CASQYLATEYEQYF. The CDR3 DNA reads TGTGCCAGCCAATATCTAGCGACGGAGTACGAGCAGTACTTC.

This clonotype was picked up many times. V and J are TRBV29-1 and TRBJ2-3; no definite D call. Germline-derived CDR1 and CDR2 are SQVTM and ANQGSEA. V dropped 1 base and J dropped 6 bases, with 8 bases sitting between them. This CDR3 is 12 amino acids long. The CDR3 DNA sequence: TGCAGCGTTGAAGGGCCCTGGGATACGCAGTATTTT. This gives the protein CSVEGPWDTQYF.

The chain couples TRBV5-1 to TRBJ2-1, with 14 bases identical to TRBD2. The CDR3 spans 19 residues. The junction had 6 bases not matched to a gene; V was cut back by 0 bases and J by 1 base. CDR1 is SGHRS, CDR2 YFSETQ, per germline. The CDR3 bases are TGCGCCAGCAGCTTGGAGGGACTAGCGGGAGAAGGATCCTACAATGAGCAGTTCTTC. Its translation: CASSLEGLAGEGSYNEQFF.

The chain has TRBV18 and TRBJ2-5; D is unclear. In germline, CDR1 is KGHSH, CDR2 LQKENI. The CDR3 covers 13 residues. V dropped 2 bases and J dropped 4 bases, with 8 bases sitting between them. The CDR3 coding sequence is TGTGCCAGCTCACCAGGGGTCACAGAGACCCAGTACTTC. Its protein is CASSPGVTETQYF.

The chain links TRBV5-1 to TRBJ2-7; TRBD2 matches 12 bases. V trimming: 4 bases; J trimming: 6 bases; junction bases outside the gene matches: 14. Germline assignment: CDR1 SGHRS and CDR2 YFSETQ. The CDR3 loop spans 17 amino acids. The CDR3 DNA reads TGCGCCAGCAGCCCAATGACTAGCGGGAGTAGGAGCGGCGAGCAGTACTTC. It translates to CASSPMTSGSRSGEQYF.

Ten or more counts support this clonotype. This sequence joins TRBV12-3 or TRBV12-4 and TRBJ2-5; a weak D match, TRBD1 (6 bases). The V end lost 5 bases, the J end lost 1 base, and 14 bases lay between the germline ends. CDR3 length: 15 amino acids. The CDR3 spells CASSDPRGFQETQYF. The CDR3 DNA reads TGTGCCAGCAGTGACCCTAGGGGGTTCCAAGAGACCCAGTACTTC.

This clonotype was picked up many times. V and J are TRBV27 and TRBJ1-2, with 7 bases fitting TRBD1. The germline V gene encodes CDR1 MNHEY and CDR2 SMNVEV (reference sequence). The CDR3 spans 16 residues. Trimming cost V 7 bases and J 2 bases; bases outside gene matches: 13. The CDR3 DNA follows: TGTGCCAGCACACGAGGTCAGGGGGGACCAAACTATGGCTACACCTTC. The encoded protein is CASTRGQGGPNYGYTF.

Ten or more counts support this clonotype. The rearrangement uses TRBV24-1 and TRBJ1-2; TRBD1 matches at 8 bases. This CDR3 is built from 14 residues. The V and J ends lost 7 bases and 4 bases, in that order; junction bases with no gene match: 7. CDR1 KGHDR and CDR2 SFDVKD come from the germline V gene. DNA of the CDR3: TGTGCCACCAGCTCCGGGACAGGCTCCTATGGCTACACCTTC. Protein: CATSSGTGSYGYTF.

The rearrangement uses TRBV30 and TRBJ2-3, with 7 positions matching TRBD1. Germline V gene sequence: CDR1 GTSNPN, CDR2 SVGIG (reference sequence). After removal of 3 bases from V and 9 bases from J, the junction contained 9 bases not matched to a gene. This CDR3 region has 13 residues. The CDR3 reads CAWRASGRGTQYF. The CDR3 nucleotides are TGTGCCTGGAGAGCAAGCGGCAGGGGGACGCAGTATTTT.

This clonotype occurred many times. This chain joins TRBV15 and TRBJ2-5; the D gene is possibly TRBD2 (5 bases). The CDR3 consists of 13 residues. The ends were cut back, 3 bases at V and 2 bases at J, with 7 bases in the middle. CDR1 is LNHNV, CDR2 YYDKDF, per germline (reference sequence). The CDR3 DNA reads TGTGCCACCAGCAGTCGGGATCAAGAGACCCAGTACTTC. Translating it yields CATSSRDQETQYF.

The chain combines TRBV7-2 with TRBJ2-3, with TRBD2 identical over 8 bases. This CDR3 has 15 residues. The germline V gene has CDR1 SGHTA and CDR2 FQGNSA. V was pared by 4 bases and J by 1 base, with 4 bases of the junction left unmatched. CDR3 amino acids: CASSSEAGGTDTQYF. The CDR3 DNA reads TGTGCCAGCAGCTCGGAAGCGGGAGGCACAGATACGCAGTATTTT.

This clonotype was seen only a few times. This sequence joins TRBV5-1 and TRBJ2-1; 10 bases are a match to TRBD2. This CDR3 contains 22 residues. V shed 8 bases, J shed 7 bases, and the junction held 33 bases outside the gene matches. Germline loops: CDR1 SGHRS, CDR2 YFSETQ. The CDR3 protein is CARGERQKAASGRSNRENEQFF. Here the CDR3 DNA reads TGCGCCAGAGGGGAAAGACAAAAAGCGGCTAGCGGGAGATCGAATAGGGAAAATGAGCAGTTCTTC.

This clonotype was observed a few times. The chain carries TRBV7-8 and TRBJ2-1; 8 bases line up with TRBD1. This CDR3 has 18 residues. Germline CDR1 is SGHVS and CDR2 is FQNEAQ. V trimming: 6 bases; J trimming: 1 base; junction bases outside the gene matches: 14. The CDR3 DNA follows: TGTGCCAGCAGTTCCACGGTCTGGGGGACAGGTTCCTACAATGAGCAGTTCTTC. This encodes CASSSTVWGTGSYNEQFF.

This clonotype was observed a few times. This chain connects TRBV12-3 or TRBV12-4 to TRBJ2-1; TRBD2 matches at 9 bases. This CDR3 has 16 residues. With V trimmed by 4 bases and J by 4 bases, 8 bases remained unmatched. CDR3 residues: CASSSQLAGSYNEQFF. The DNA of the CDR3 is TGTGCCAGCAGTTCGCAACTAGCGGGTTCGTACAATGAGCAGTTCTTC.

This clonotype was seen repeatedly, ten times or more. This chain uses TRBV4-1 with TRBJ1-1, with 9 bases identical to TRBD1. CDR1 and CDR2 from the germline V gene are MGHRA and YSYEKL. V was pared by 4 bases and J by 3 bases, with 9 bases of the junction left unmatched. The CDR3 loop spans 16 amino acids. The CDR3 DNA sequence: TGCGCCAGCAGCCTGAAAACGGGACAGGGAGACACTGAAGCTTTCTTT. Translating it yields CASSLKTGQGDTEAFF.

Only one count was recorded for this clonotype. V usage is TRBV20-1 and J usage is TRBJ2-7; 7 bases map to TRBD1. With 6 bases clipped from V and 2 bases from J, the junction kept 10 bases outside the gene matches. This CDR3 has 14 amino acids. CDR1 is DFQATT and CDR2 is SNEGSKA in the germline V gene (reference sequence). Here the CDR3 reads CSAPGTVPTYEQYF. The CDR3 DNA is TGCAGTGCCCCCGGGACAGTCCCCACCTACGAGCAGTACTTC.

The V gene is TRBV15, the J gene TRBJ2-1; TRBD2 matches at 12 bases. This CDR3 has 18 amino acids. The germline V gene has CDR1 LNHNV and CDR2 YYDKDF (reference sequence). With 1 base clipped from V and 0 bases from J, the junction kept 4 bases outside the gene matches. The CDR3 region has the DNA TGTGCCACCAGCAGAGCGACTAGCGGGAGTGTCTCCTACAATGAGCAGTTCTTC. Its translation: CATSRATSGSVSYNEQFF.

The chain employs TRBV18 and TRBJ2-1, with D possibly matching TRBD1 (6 bases). The length of the CDR3 is 19 residues. The V gene lost 2 bases and the J gene lost 0 bases, with 20 bases spanning the gap. CDR1 KGHSH and CDR2 LQKENI come from the germline V gene. The CDR3 loop reads CASSPKSPYTGSSYNEQFF. Written as DNA, the CDR3 is TGTGCCAGCTCACCAAAAAGCCCGTATACAGGGAGCTCCTACAATGAGCAGTTCTTC.

This clonotype was seen only a few times. The V and J genes are TRBV5-1 and TRBJ2-1, with 7 bases that match TRBD2. Germline loops: CDR1 SGHRS, CDR2 YFSETQ. V lost 0 bases, J lost 12 bases, and 6 bases stayed unmatched. This CDR3 comprises 13 residues. CDR3 loop: CASSLGAGGGQFF. DNA for the CDR3: TGCGCCAGCAGCTTGGGGGCTGGGGGGGGGCAGTTCTTC.

In its sample, this clonotype was seen a few times. The genes are TRBV3-1 and TRBJ1-5, with D maybe TRBD1 (5 bases). In germline, CDR1 is LGHDT, CDR2 YNNKEL (reference sequence). The CDR3 runs 13 residues. V dropped 1 base and J dropped 5 bases, with 6 bases sitting between them. In DNA form, the CDR3 reads TGTGCCAGCAGCCAAGTAGGGGATCAGCCCCAGCATTTT. This sequence encodes CASSQVGDQPQHF.

With respect to this clonotype: This may come from a read error, since a much larger clone is one base off. The chain employs TRBV18 and TRBJ1-1; D is ambiguous. The CDR3 runs to 15 residues. Per germline, CDR1 KGHSH and CDR2 LQKENI. This chain's CDR3 is CASSNGVGWTTQAFF. The CDR3 DNA sequence: TGTGCCAGCTCAAATGGTGTAGGCTGGACCACTCAAGCTTTCTTT. The full variable domain, rest sourced from reference TRBV18 and TRBJ1-1, is NAGVMQNPRHLVRRRGQEARLRCSPMKGHSHVYWYRQLPEEGLKFMVYLQKENIIDESGMPKERFSAEFPKEGPSILRIQQVVRGDSAAYFCASSNGVGWTTQAFFGQGTRLTVV.